These 24 T cell receptor beta chains originate from one sample sequenced in a study of T cell changes during pregnancy in multiple sclerosis. The table came from immunoSEQ multiplex PCR; TCRdb's copy has only in-frame clones and leaves some out. The data hold roughly 99,000 clones, with roughly nine tenths observed a single time. The material sequenced was peripheral blood, taken after pregnancy. The receptors shown here come from a female donor in good health, enrolled as a control in a pregnancy study.

This chain links TRBV6-6 with TRBJ2-5, with 7 nucleotides matching TRBD2. This CDR3 has 14 residues. Germline trimming cut 11 bases from V and 2 bases from J; bases unmatched to any gene: 11. CDR1 and CDR2 from the germline V gene are MNHNY and SVGAGI (reference sequence). CDR3: CALTEWGGQETQYF. The CDR3 DNA reads TGTGCCCTCACGGAATGGGGGGGGCAAGAGACCCAGTACTTC.

The gene calls are TRBV5-1 and TRBJ2-1; TRBD2 matches at 10 bases. Trimming removed 1 base from V and 5 bases from J; junction bases left unmatched: 9. This CDR3 has 17 residues. Germline V lookup: CDR1 SGHRS, CDR2 YFSETQ. CDR3 sequence reads: CASSLRPSGGNDNEQFF. The CDR3 nucleotides read TGCGCCAGCAGCTTGAGGCCTAGCGGGGGTAATGACAATGAGCAGTTCTTC.

The chain joins TRBV9 to TRBJ2-7; 14 bases are a match to TRBD2. The CDR3 totals 16 residues. Germline V gene sequence: CDR1 SGDLS, CDR2 YYNGEE. Losses at the gene ends were 4 bases for V and 4 bases for J; bases not matched to a gene: 7. CDR3 nucleotide sequence: TGTGCCAGCAGCCCAGAAGGACTAGCGGGGGGATACGAGCAGTACTTC. It translates to CASSPEGLAGGYEQYF. The full variable domain, its missing parts supplied by reference TRBV9 and TRBJ2-7, is DSGVTQTPKHLITATGQRVTLRCSPRSGDLSVYWYQQSLDQGLQFLIQYYNGEERAKGNILERFSAQQFPDLHSELNLSSLELGDSALYFCASSPEGLAGGYEQYFGPGTRLTVT.

J is TRBJ2-7 and V is TRBV30; TRBD1 is a possible D gene (5 bases). This CDR3 contains 15 residues. In germline, CDR1 is GTSNPN, CDR2 SVGIG (reference sequence). The V end was cut by 3 bases, the J end by 0 bases, with 15 bases between. CDR3 residues: CAWSPGRLSSYEQYF. The CDR3 DNA reads TGTGCCTGGAGCCCAGGGCGCCTGAGCTCCTACGAGCAGTACTTC.

The CDR3 DNA reads TGTGCCAGCAGCCACGACAGGACGAACTATGGCTACACCTTC. Translated, it gives CASSHDRTNYGYTF. The rearrangement joins TRBV5-6 to TRBJ1-2, with D possibly being TRBD1 (6 bases). The length of the CDR3 is 14 residues. Germline CDR1 and CDR2: SGHDT and YYEEEE. V lost 4 bases to trimming and J lost 2 bases, with 12 bases between them.

DNA for the CDR3: TGTGCCAGTAGTTCCACAGAGGGCTTGACCGGGGAGCTGTTTTTT. This sequence encodes CASSSTEGLTGELFF. The chain uses TRBV19 and TRBJ2-2; D is perhaps TRBD2 (5 bases). The CDR3 totals 15 residues. V was clipped by 5 bases and J by 5 bases, with 15 bases between them. CDR1 and CDR2 (germline): LNHDA, SQIVND (reference sequence).

The rearrangement uses TRBV5-1 and TRBJ1-4; D unclear. The CDR3 consists of 14 residues. Trimming pared 4 bases from V and 8 bases from J, leaving 15 bases between. Germline loops: CDR1 SGHRS, CDR2 YFSETQ. The CDR3 sequence: CASSNGSVREKLFF. The CDR3 DNA sequence: TGCGCCAGCAGCAACGGGTCCGTTAGGGAAAAACTGTTTTTT.

The rearrangement links TRBV7-9 to TRBJ1-3; 9 nucleotides line up with TRBD1. Germline V gene data show CDR1 as SEHNR and CDR2 as FQNEAQ (reference sequence). The CDR3 is 17 amino acids. J was trimmed by 2 bases and V by 4 bases; bases with no gene match: 9. The CDR3 DNA follows: TGTGCCAGCAGCTGGCGGGCGGACAGGGGAACTGGAAACACCATATATTTT. Protein sequence: CASSWRADRGTGNTIYF. The full variable domain, with the rest looked up from reference TRBV7-9 and TRBJ1-3, is DTGVSQNPRHKITKRGQNVTFRCDPISEHNRLYWYRQTLGQGPEFLTYFQNEAQLEKSRLLSDRFSAERPKGSFSTLEIQRTEQGDSAMYLCASSWRADRGTGNTIYFGEGSWLTVV.

The chain is built from TRBV13 and TRBJ2-7; possibly TRBD2 for D (5 bases). V lost 3 bases to trimming and J lost 2 bases, with 17 bases between them. CDR3 size: 16 residues. Germline V gives CDR1 PRHDT, CDR2 FYEKMQ (reference sequence). The CDR3 coding sequence is TGTGCCAGCAGCTTTAGTTTTGCCTACGGGGCCTACGAGCAGTACTTC. Its protein product is CASSFSFAYGAYEQYF.

The V and J genes are TRBV2 and TRBJ1-5; 8 bases map to TRBD1. Looked up from germline, CDR1 is SNHLY and CDR2 is FYNNEI. The CDR3 loop spans 14 amino acids. Germline trimming cut 8 bases from V and 1 base from J; bases unmatched to any gene: 4. CDR3 sequence reads: CASQDRESNQPQHF. The CDR3 coding sequence is TGTGCCAGCCAGGACAGGGAGAGCAATCAGCCCCAGCATTTT.

The chain is built from TRBV10-3 and TRBJ2-7; tentative D call: TRBD1 (7 bases). Germline lookup yields CDR1 ENHRY and CDR2 SYGVKD. This CDR3 spans 12 amino acids. With 8 bases removed from V and 7 bases from J, the gap between germline ends came to 15 bases. In DNA form, the CDR3 reads TGTGCCATCGGCGGGACAGTGGGAGAGCAGTACTTC. Encoded protein: CAIGGTVGEQYF.

The V and J genes are TRBV7-2 and TRBJ2-7; the D gene is possibly TRBD1 (6 bases). CDR3 length equals 14 residues. Per the germline V gene, CDR1 is SGHTA and CDR2 is FQGNSA. The V end was cut by 2 bases, the J end by 2 bases, with 10 bases between. The CDR3 here is CASSLWGRTYEQYF. DNA of the CDR3: TGTGCCAGCAGCTTATGGGGGCGCACCTACGAGCAGTACTTC.

The chain links TRBV18 to TRBJ2-5; TRBD2 agrees at 7 bases. The CDR3 loop spans 14 amino acids. Germline loops: CDR1 KGHSH, CDR2 LQKENI. The V gene end was trimmed by 6 bases and the J gene end by 2 bases; junction bases not matched to a gene: 6. The CDR3, as DNA: TGTGCCAGCTCCCCTAAGCGGGGACAAGAGACCCAGTACTTC. Amino acid sequence: CASSPKRGQETQYF.

The rearrangement links TRBV5-5 to TRBJ1-1; weak D call: TRBD1 (6 bases). Trimming took 1 base from V and 3 from J, leaving 19 bases between them. Per the germline V gene, CDR1 is SGHKS and CDR2 is YYEKEE (reference sequence). This CDR3 spans 17 amino acids. CDR3 region: CASSLTGYLLVDTEAFF. The CDR3 nucleotides read TGTGCCAGCAGCTTGACAGGGTACCTTTTGGTCGACACTGAAGCTTTCTTT.

The chain combines TRBV18 with TRBJ2-3; maybe TRBD2 (6 bases). Trimming cost V 0 bases and J 4 bases, with 8 bases left between them. The CDR3 is 14 residues long. The germline V gene encodes CDR1 KGHSH and CDR2 LQKENI. CDR3 amino acids: CASSPPGSSDTQYF. The CDR3 DNA follows: TGTGCCAGCTCACCACCCGGGAGCTCAGATACGCAGTATTTT.

This clone has just one count. The genes are TRBV6-1 and TRBJ2-1; D is unclear. The length of the CDR3 is 14 residues. The germline V gene has CDR1 MNHNS and CDR2 SASEGT. With 1 base removed from V and 5 bases from J, the gap between germline ends came to 9 bases. In DNA form, the CDR3 reads TGTGCCAGCAGTGAAGGTATAGAAAACAATGAGCAGTTCTTC. Protein: CASSEGIENNEQFF.

J is TRBJ2-7 and V is TRBV7-9; 7 bases align to TRBD1. Trimming took 5 bases from V and 3 from J; bases not matched to a gene: 10. The CDR3 extends over 15 amino acids. CDR1 and CDR2 from the germline V gene are SEHNR and FQNEAQ (reference sequence). CDR3 bases: TGTGCCAGCAGCCCTCGGGACAGTTTTTTCTACGAGCAGTACTTC. Translation gives CASSPRDSFFYEQYF.

The rearrangement links TRBV19 to TRBJ2-5; 11 positions match TRBD2. The CDR3 extends over 14 amino acids. The V gene's germline CDR1 is LNHDA and CDR2 SQIVND (reference sequence). Germline trimming cut 7 bases from V and 5 bases from J; bases unmatched to any gene: 6. The CDR3: CASTPSGRYETQYF. DNA of the CDR3: TGTGCCAGTACGCCTAGCGGGAGGTACGAGACCCAGTACTTC.

The chain recombines TRBV28 with TRBJ1-2; D is possibly TRBD1 (5 bases). Trimming took 6 bases from V and 7 from J, leaving 9 bases between them. The germline CDR1 and CDR2 sequences are MDHEN and SYDVKM. This CDR3 contains 11 residues. CDR3 sequence: CASRGHGGYTF. The CDR3 coding sequence is TGTGCCAGCAGGGGGCATGGTGGCTACACCTTC.

V gene TRBV5-6 combines with J gene TRBJ2-5; D gene unclear. This CDR3 has 15 amino acids. CDR1 is SGHDT and CDR2 is YYEEEE in the germline V gene. V was clipped by 4 bases and J by 2 bases, with 15 bases between them. CDR3 in amino acids: CASSIVRTAQETQYF. CDR3 nucleotides: TGTGCCAGCAGCATTGTACGAACAGCACAAGAGACCCAGTACTTC.

V and J are TRBV28 and TRBJ2-5, with TRBD2 identical over 8 bases. Germline V lookup: CDR1 MDHEN, CDR2 SYDVKM. J lost 5 bases, V lost 10 bases, and 9 bases had no gene match. The CDR3 has 13 residues. This CDR3 is CATIPGGRETQYF. DNA for the CDR3: TGTGCCACCATTCCGGGGGGGCGGGAGACCCAGTACTTC.

The chain has TRBV28 and TRBJ1-2; no reliable D call. CDR1 and CDR2 from the germline V gene are MDHEN and SYDVKM. This CDR3 has 14 residues. The V end was cut by 7 bases, the J end by 8 bases, with 20 bases between. DNA of the CDR3: TGTGCCAGCACTTGGTCCGGGAAAGCCACCGGCTACACCTTC. Translated: CASTWSGKATGYTF.

The CDR3 spells CASSLVISGQGFHYEQYF. The CDR3 DNA reads TGTGCCAGCAGCTTAGTGATTTCAGGACAGGGGTTTCACTACGAGCAGTACTTC. The J gene is TRBJ2-7, the V gene TRBV11-2; TRBD1 aligns across 9 bases. This CDR3 contains 18 residues. CDR1 is SGHAT and CDR2 is FQNNGV in the germline V gene. Germline trimming cut 1 base from V and 3 bases from J; bases unmatched to any gene: 13. Full variable domain (rest looked up from reference TRBV11-2 and TRBJ2-7): EAGVAQSPRYKIIEKRQSVAFWCNPISGHATLYWYQQILGQGPKLLIQFQNNGVVDDSQLPKDRFSAERLKGVDSTLKIQPAKLEDSAVYLCASSLVISGQGFHYEQYFGPGTRLTVT.

This chain joins TRBV5-1 and TRBJ1-6; no clear D. The germline CDR1 and CDR2 sequences are SGHRS and YFSETQ. The V end was cut by 0 bases, the J end by 6 bases, with 10 bases between. The CDR3 has 15 residues. Here the CDR3 DNA reads TGCGCCAGCAGCTTGGGCGGAAACCTTAATTCACCCCTCCACTTT. Amino acid sequence: CASSLGGNLNSPLHF.